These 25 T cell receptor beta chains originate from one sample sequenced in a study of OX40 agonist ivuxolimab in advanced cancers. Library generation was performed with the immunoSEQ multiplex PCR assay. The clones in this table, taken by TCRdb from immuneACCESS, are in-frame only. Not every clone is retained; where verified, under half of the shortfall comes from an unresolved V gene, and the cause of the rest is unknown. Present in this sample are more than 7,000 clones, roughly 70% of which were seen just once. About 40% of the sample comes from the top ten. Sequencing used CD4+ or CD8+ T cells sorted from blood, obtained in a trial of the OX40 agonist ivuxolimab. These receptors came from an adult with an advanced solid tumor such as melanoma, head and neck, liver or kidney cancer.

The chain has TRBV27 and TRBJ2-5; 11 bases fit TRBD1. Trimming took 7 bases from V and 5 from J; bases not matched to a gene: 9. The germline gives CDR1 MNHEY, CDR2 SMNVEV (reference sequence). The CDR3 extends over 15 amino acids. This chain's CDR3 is CASKLRDRGWETQYF. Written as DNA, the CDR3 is TGTGCCAGCAAACTCCGGGACAGGGGGTGGGAGACCCAGTACTTC.

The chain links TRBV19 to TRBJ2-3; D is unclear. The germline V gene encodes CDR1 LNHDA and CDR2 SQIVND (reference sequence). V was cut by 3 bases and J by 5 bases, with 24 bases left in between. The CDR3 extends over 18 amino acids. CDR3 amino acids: CASSMAGRPSPPGDTQYF. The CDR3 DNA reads TGTGCCAGTAGTATGGCCGGACGGCCGAGCCCACCCGGAGATACGCAGTATTTT.

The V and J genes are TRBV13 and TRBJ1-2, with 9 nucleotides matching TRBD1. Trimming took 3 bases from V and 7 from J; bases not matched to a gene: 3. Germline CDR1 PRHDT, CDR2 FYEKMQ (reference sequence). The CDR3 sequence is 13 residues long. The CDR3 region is CASSLVQGAGYTF. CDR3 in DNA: TGTGCCAGCAGCTTGGTACAGGGGGCTGGCTACACCTTC.

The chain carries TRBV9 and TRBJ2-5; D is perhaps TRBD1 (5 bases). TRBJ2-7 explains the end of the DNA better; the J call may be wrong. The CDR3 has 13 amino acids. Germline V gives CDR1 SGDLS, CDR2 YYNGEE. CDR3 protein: CASSATGTYEQYF. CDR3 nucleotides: TGTGCCAGCAGCGCAACAGGTACATACGAGCAGTACTTC.

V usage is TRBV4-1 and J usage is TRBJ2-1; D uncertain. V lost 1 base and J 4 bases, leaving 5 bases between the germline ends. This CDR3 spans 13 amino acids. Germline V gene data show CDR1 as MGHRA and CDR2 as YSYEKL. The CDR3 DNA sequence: TGCGCCAGCAGCCAAGTTGGATACAATGAGCAGTTCTTC. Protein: CASSQVGYNEQFF.

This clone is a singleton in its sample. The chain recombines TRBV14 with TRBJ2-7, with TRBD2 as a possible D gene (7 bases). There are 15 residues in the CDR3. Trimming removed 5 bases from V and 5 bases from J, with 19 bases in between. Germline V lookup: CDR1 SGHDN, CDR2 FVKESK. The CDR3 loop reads CASSTGTAGANEQYF. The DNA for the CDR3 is TGTGCCAGCAGCACAGGGACGGCGGGAGCGAACGAGCAGTACTTC.

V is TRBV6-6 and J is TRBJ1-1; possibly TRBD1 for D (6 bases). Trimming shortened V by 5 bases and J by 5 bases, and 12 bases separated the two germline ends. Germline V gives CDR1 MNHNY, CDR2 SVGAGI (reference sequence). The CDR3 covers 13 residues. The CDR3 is CASSPTGWTEAFF. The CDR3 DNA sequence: TGTGCCAGCAGTCCTACAGGGTGGACTGAAGCTTTCTTT.

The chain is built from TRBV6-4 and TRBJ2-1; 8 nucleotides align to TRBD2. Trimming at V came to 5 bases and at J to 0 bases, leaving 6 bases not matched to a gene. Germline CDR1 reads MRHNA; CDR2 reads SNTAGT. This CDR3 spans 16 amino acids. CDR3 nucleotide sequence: TGTGCCAGCAGTCGCGGGGGGTATAGCTCCTACAATGAGCAGTTCTTC. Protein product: CASSRGGYSSYNEQFF.

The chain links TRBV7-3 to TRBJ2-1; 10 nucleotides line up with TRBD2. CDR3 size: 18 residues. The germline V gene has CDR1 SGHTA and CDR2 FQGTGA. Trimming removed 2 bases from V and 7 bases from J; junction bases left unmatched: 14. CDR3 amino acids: CASSLLAGETGEGNEQFF. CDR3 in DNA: TGTGCCAGCAGCTTACTAGCGGGAGAGACCGGGGAGGGAAATGAGCAGTTCTTC.

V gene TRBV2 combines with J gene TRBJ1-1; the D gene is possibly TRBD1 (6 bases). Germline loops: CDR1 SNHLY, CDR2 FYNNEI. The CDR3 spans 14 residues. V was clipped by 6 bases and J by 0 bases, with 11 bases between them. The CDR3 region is CASSPGQLNTEAFF. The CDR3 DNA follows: TGTGCCAGCAGCCCGGGACAACTGAACACTGAAGCTTTCTTT.

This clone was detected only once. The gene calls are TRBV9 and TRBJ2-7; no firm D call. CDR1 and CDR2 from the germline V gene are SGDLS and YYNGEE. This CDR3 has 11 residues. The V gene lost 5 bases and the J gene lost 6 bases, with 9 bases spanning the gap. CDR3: CASRRQGEQYF. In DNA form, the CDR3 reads TGTGCCAGCAGGAGACAAGGCGAGCAGTACTTC.

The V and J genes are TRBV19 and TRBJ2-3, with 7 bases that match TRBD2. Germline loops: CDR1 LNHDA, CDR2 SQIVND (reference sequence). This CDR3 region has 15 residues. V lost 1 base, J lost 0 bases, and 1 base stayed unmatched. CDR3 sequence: CASSIVSGSTDTQYF. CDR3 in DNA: TGTGCCAGTAGTATAGTTAGCGGGAGCACAGATACGCAGTATTTT. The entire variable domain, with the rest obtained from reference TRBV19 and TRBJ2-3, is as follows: DGGITQSPKYLFRKEGQNVTLSCEQNLNHDAMYWYRQDPGQGLRLIYYSQIVNDFQKGDIAEGYSVSREKKESFPLTVTSAQKNPTAFYLCASSIVSGSTDTQYFGPGTRLTVL.

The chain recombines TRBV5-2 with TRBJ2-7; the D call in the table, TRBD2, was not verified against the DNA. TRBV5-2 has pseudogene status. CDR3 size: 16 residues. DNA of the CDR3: TGTGCCAGCAGCCAAGATTCCGCGGGGGGACTGGGAGAGCAGTACTTC. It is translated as CASSQDSAGGLGEQYF.

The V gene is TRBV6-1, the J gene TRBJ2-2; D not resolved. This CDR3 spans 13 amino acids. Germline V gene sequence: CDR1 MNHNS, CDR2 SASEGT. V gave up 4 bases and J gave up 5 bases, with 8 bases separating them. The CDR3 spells CASSGLRTGELFF. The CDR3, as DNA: TGTGCCAGCAGTGGGCTTCGAACCGGGGAGCTGTTTTTT.

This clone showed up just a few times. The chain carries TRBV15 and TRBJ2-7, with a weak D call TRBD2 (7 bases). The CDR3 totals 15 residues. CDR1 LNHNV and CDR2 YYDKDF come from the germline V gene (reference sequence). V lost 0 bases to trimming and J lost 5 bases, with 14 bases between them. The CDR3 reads CATSRDLEGGNEQYF. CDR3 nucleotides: TGTGCCACCAGCAGAGATCTCGAGGGGGGGAACGAGCAGTACTTC.

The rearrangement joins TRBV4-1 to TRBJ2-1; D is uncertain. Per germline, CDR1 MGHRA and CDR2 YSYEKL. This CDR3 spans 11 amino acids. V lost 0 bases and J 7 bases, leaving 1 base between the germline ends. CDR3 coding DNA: TGCGCCAGCAGCCAAGATAATGAGCAGTTCTTC. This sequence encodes CASSQDNEQFF.

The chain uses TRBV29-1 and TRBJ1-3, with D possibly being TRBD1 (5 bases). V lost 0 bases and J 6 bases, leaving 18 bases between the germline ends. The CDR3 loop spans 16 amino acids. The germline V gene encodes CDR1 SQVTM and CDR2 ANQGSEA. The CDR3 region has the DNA TGCAGCGTTGAAGATCCCTCGCGGGCAGGGAAAAACACCATATATTTT. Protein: CSVEDPSRAGKNTIYF.

The CDR3 sequence is CASSLSTSGYNEQFF. CDR3 DNA: TGTGCCAGCAGTTTATCGACTAGCGGCTACAATGAGCAGTTCTTC. The chain joins TRBV28 to TRBJ2-1; 9 bases align to TRBD2. CDR1 is MDHEN and CDR2 is SYDVKM in the germline V gene. With 1 base clipped from V and 3 bases from J, the junction kept 1 base outside the gene matches. This CDR3 has 15 amino acids.

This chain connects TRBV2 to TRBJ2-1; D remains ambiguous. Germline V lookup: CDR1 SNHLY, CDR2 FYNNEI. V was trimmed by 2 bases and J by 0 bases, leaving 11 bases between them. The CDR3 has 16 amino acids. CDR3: CASSEWADHSYNEQFF. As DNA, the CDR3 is TGTGCCAGCAGTGAATGGGCAGACCACTCCTACAATGAGCAGTTCTTC. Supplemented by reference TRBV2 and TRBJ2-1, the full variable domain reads EPEVTQTPSHQVTQMGQEVILRCVPISNHLYFYWYRQILGQKVEFLVSFYNNEISEKSEIFDDQFSVERPDGSNFTLKIRSTKLEDSAMYFCASSEWADHSYNEQFFGPGTRLTVL.

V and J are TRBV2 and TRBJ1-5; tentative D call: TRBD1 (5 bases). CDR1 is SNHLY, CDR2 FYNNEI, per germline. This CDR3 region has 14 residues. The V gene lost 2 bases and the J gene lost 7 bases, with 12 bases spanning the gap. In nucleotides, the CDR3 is TGTGCCAGCAGTGAAATGGGGGTAGGACAGCCCCAGCATTTT. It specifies CASSEMGVGQPQHF.

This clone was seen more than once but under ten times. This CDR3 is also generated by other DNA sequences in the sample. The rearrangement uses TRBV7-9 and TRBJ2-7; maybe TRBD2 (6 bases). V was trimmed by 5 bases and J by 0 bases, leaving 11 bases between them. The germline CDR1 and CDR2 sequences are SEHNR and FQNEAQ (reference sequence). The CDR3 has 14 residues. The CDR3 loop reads CASSVSGSSYEQYF. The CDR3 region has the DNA TGTGCCAGCAGCGTTAGCGGAAGCTCCTACGAGCAGTACTTC. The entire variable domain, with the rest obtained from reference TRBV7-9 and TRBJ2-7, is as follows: DTGVSQNPRHKITKRGQNVTFRCDPISEHNRLYWYRQTLGQGPEFLTYFQNEAQLEKSRLLSDRFSAERPKGSFSTLEIQRTEQGDSAMYLCASSVSGSSYEQYFGPGTRLTVT.

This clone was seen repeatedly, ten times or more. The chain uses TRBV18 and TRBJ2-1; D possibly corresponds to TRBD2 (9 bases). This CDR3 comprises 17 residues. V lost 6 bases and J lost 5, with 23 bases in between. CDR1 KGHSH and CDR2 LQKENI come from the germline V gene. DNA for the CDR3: TGTGCCAGCTCGACAGGGGAGATTAGCGGGAGTAACAATGAGCAGTTCTTC. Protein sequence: CASSTGEISGSNNEQFF.

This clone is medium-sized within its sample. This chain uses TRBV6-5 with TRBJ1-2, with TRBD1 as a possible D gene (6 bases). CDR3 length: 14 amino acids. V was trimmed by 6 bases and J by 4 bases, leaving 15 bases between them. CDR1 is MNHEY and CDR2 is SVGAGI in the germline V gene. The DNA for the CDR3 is TGTGCCAGCAGCCCACAGGGCGGGGCCTATGGCTACACCTTC. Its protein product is CASSPQGGAYGYTF.

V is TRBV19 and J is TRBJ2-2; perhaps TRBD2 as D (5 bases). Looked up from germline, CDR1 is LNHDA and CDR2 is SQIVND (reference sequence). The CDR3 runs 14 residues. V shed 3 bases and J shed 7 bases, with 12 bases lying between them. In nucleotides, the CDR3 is TGTGCCAGTAGTATCCTTACGGCGGGCGGGGAGCTGTTTTTT. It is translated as CASSILTAGGELFF.

CDR3 sequence (DNA): TGTGCCAGCAGTTACGGGGCCAAATGGGGGGAGCTGTTTTTT. Translated: CASSYGAKWGELFF. V gene TRBV6-5 combines with J gene TRBJ2-2, with D maybe TRBD1 (5 bases). V was shortened by 2 bases and J by 8 bases, with 12 bases between the two germline ends. Germline V gives CDR1 MNHEY, CDR2 SVGAGI. There are 14 residues in the CDR3.